Listed below are T cell receptor beta chains from one sample, sequenced in a study of shared clonotypes between healthy human individuals. Sequenced by immunoSEQ multiplex PCR; TCRdb stores in-frame clones only, minus some. The sample records roughly 490,000 clones, approximately 80% being singletons. Input material: PBMCs. The receptors derive from a woman in her 40s in good health. Some clones in this sample may be carry-over from other donors' samples. CDR3s include the opening cysteine and the closing phenylalanine or tryptophan. A D gene is named only where the DNA matches it firmly. Not every row has a clone size; where given, it reads once, few, many or a size class.

clone_size: NA
v_call: TRBV30
j_call: TRBJ2-1
d_call: TRBD2
cdr3_nt: TGTGCCTCTCTAGCGGTATACAATGAGCAGTTCTTC
cdr3_aa: CASLAVYNEQFF

clone_size: NA
v_call: TRBV5-8
j_call: TRBJ2-5
d_call: NA
cdr3_nt: TGTGCCAGCAGCCCACAGGGCGAGACCCAGTACTTC
cdr3_aa: CASSPQGETQYF

clone_size: NA
v_call: TRBV4-1
j_call: TRBJ2-3
d_call: NA
cdr3_nt: TGCGCCAGCAGCCAAGTGGCAGGAACCACAGATACGCAGTATTTT
cdr3_aa: CASSQVAGTTDTQYF

clone_size: NA
v_call: TRBV7-2
j_call: TRBJ2-7
d_call: NA
cdr3_nt: TGTGCCAGCAGCCAGGGGGGGGAGGCGGGTCGCGAGCAGTACTTC
cdr3_aa: CASSQGGEAGREQYF

clone_size: many
v_call: TRBV2
j_call: TRBJ1-5
d_call: NA
cdr3_nt: TGTGCCAGCAGCCCAGGGACGGAGACCCAGCATTTT
cdr3_aa: CASSPGTETQHF

clone_size: NA
v_call: TRBV6-5
j_call: TRBJ2-7
d_call: TRBD2
cdr3_nt: TGTGCCAGCAGCGAAAGACTAGCGGGAATCTACGAGCAGTACTTC
cdr3_aa: CASSERLAGIYEQYF

clone_size: NA
v_call: TRBV4-3
j_call: TRBJ2-7
d_call: NA
cdr3_nt: TGCGCCAGCAGCCCGGGACTCCGTACCTACGAGCAGTACTTC
cdr3_aa: CASSPGLRTYEQYF

clone_size: many
v_call: TRBV29-1
j_call: TRBJ2-7
d_call: TRBD1
cdr3_nt: TGCAGCGTGGGGGACAGTCAGTACGAGCAGTACTTC
cdr3_aa: CSVGDSQYEQYF

clone_size: NA
v_call: TRBV10-3
j_call: TRBJ2-2
d_call: TRBD2
cdr3_nt: TGTGCCATCAGTGCCGGACTAGCGGGAGTCACCGGGGAGCTGTTTTTT
cdr3_aa: CAISAGLAGVTGELFF

clone_size: NA
v_call: TRBV28
j_call: TRBJ2-5
d_call: NA
cdr3_nt: TGTGCCAGCAGCCGTGGGTACCAAGAGACCCAGTACTTC
cdr3_aa: CASSRGYQETQYF

clone_size: NA
v_call: TRBV7-9
j_call: TRBJ1-2
d_call: NA
cdr3_nt: TGTGCCAGCAGCTTAGCCCCGGGTAACTATGGCTACACCTTC
cdr3_aa: CASSLAPGNYGYTF

clone_size: NA
v_call: TRBV11-2
j_call: TRBJ2-1
d_call: TRBD2
cdr3_nt: TGTGCCTCCCGGACTAGCGGGAACCCCGGGGATCAGTTCTTC
cdr3_aa: CASRTSGNPGDQFF

clone_size: once
v_call: TRBV29-1
j_call: TRBJ1-5
d_call: NA
cdr3_nt: TGCAGCGTTGGAGGAGGGACCAGCAATCAGCCCCAGCATTTT
cdr3_aa: CSVGGGTSNQPQHF

clone_size: NA
v_call: TRBV7-8
j_call: TRBJ2-1
d_call: TRBD1
cdr3_nt: TGTGCCAGCAGCGTGACAGGGGCCTACAATGAGCAGTTCTTC
cdr3_aa: CASSVTGAYNEQFF

clone_size: NA
v_call: TRBV5-6
j_call: TRBJ2-7
d_call: TRBD2
cdr3_nt: TGTGCCAGCAGCGTCCTAGCGGGAGACGAGCAGTACTTC
cdr3_aa: CASSVLAGDEQYF

clone_size: NA
v_call: TRBV7-9
j_call: TRBJ2-5
d_call: NA
cdr3_nt: TGTGCCAGCAGCTTAGCGCTGACCCTTCCACAAGAGACCCACTACTTC
cdr3_aa: CASSLALTLPQETHYF

clone_size: NA
v_call: TRBV27
j_call: TRBJ2-3
d_call: TRBD1
cdr3_nt: TGTGCCAGCAGTTCACCCTACAGGGGGGCTAAGGATACGCAGTATTTT
cdr3_aa: CASSSPYRGAKDTQYF

clone_size: NA
v_call: TRBV7-2
j_call: TRBJ2-7
d_call: NA
cdr3_nt: TGTGCCAGCAGCGTACGGGCGAACGAGCAGTACTTC
cdr3_aa: CASSVRANEQYF

clone_size: once
v_call: TRBV6-5
j_call: TRBJ2-7
d_call: TRBD1
cdr3_nt: TGTGCCAGCAGTTACGTCGCTCAGGGGGCTGGGTACGAGCAGTACTTC
cdr3_aa: CASSYVAQGAGYEQYF

clone_size: NA
v_call: TRBV9
j_call: TRBJ2-7
d_call: NA
cdr3_nt: TGTGCCAGCAGCACAGCGAGCGGCTACGAGCAGTACTTC
cdr3_aa: CASSTASGYEQYF

clone_size: once
v_call: TRBV18
j_call: TRBJ2-7
d_call: TRBD2
cdr3_nt: TGTGCCAGCTCAGTTAGACTAGCGGGAGCTAGTGAGCAGTACTTC
cdr3_aa: CASSVRLAGASEQYF

clone_size: NA
v_call: TRBV15
j_call: TRBJ2-1
d_call: NA
cdr3_nt: TGTGCCACCAGCAGAGATGTAAGTGAGCAGTTCTTC
cdr3_aa: CATSRDVSEQFF

clone_size: NA
v_call: TRBV5-4
j_call: TRBJ1-2
d_call: TRBD1
cdr3_nt: TGTGCCAGCAGCTTGGGTGGGACAGGGATAATTGGCTACACCTTC
cdr3_aa: CASSLGGTGIIGYTF

clone_size: NA
v_call: TRBV9
j_call: TRBJ2-3
d_call: NA
cdr3_nt: TGTGCCAGCAGCGTAGAGGAGAGCCCGGAGACAGATACGCAGTATTTT
cdr3_aa: CASSVEESPETDTQYF

clone_size: NA
v_call: TRBV27
j_call: TRBJ1-4
d_call: TRBD1
cdr3_nt: TGTGCCAGCAGCCCTATCGACAGGGGGCAATTACTAACTAATGAAAAACTGTTTTTT
cdr3_aa: CASSPIDRGQLLTNEKLFF

clone_size: NA
v_call: TRBV6-4
j_call: TRBJ1-5
d_call: NA
cdr3_nt: TGTGCCAGCAGTTGGGGGGCTAATCAGCCCCAGCATTTT
cdr3_aa: CASSWGANQPQHF

clone_size: NA
v_call: TRBV5-1
j_call: TRBJ1-1
d_call: TRBD1
cdr3_nt: TGCGCCAGCAGCCAAGGACAGGGGGACACTGAAGCTTTCTTT
cdr3_aa: CASSQGQGDTEAFF

clone_size: NA
v_call: TRBV28
j_call: TRBJ2-6
d_call: NA
cdr3_nt: TGTGCCAGCTCAAGCGGGTCCTCTGGGGCCAACGTCCTGACTTTC
cdr3_aa: CASSSGSSGANVLTF

clone_size: NA
v_call: TRBV10-3
j_call: TRBJ2-7
d_call: TRBD2
cdr3_nt: TGTGCCATCAGCGACTCGGGGCTAGCGGACTCCGACGAGCAGTACTTC
cdr3_aa: CAISDSGLADSDEQYF

clone_size: NA
v_call: TRBV6-1
j_call: TRBJ2-3
d_call: TRBD2
cdr3_nt: TGTGCCAGCAGTGACGGCGGGAGGGCCGGCACAGATACGCAGTATTTT
cdr3_aa: CASSDGGRAGTDTQYF

clone_size: NA
v_call: TRBV25-1
j_call: TRBJ2-7
d_call: NA
cdr3_nt: TGTGCCAGTGCCCAGACAGACACCTACGAGCAGTACTTC
cdr3_aa: CASAQTDTYEQYF

clone_size: NA
v_call: TRBV11-1
j_call: TRBJ2-5
d_call: TRBD1
cdr3_nt: TGTGCCAGCAGCCCAACGACAGGGGCCGACCCGTCCGGGGAGACCCAGTACTTC
cdr3_aa: CASSPTTGADPSGETQYF

clone_size: few
v_call: TRBV18
j_call: TRBJ2-7
d_call: TRBD2
cdr3_nt: TGTGCCAGCTCACCACGTGCGGGAGGCTCCTACGAGCAGTACTTC
cdr3_aa: CASSPRAGGSYEQYF

clone_size: few
v_call: TRBV7-9
j_call: TRBJ2-1
d_call: NA
cdr3_nt: TGTGCCAGCAGCGGGAGGGGGTTATACAATGAGCAGTTCTTC
cdr3_aa: CASSGRGLYNEQFF

clone_size: NA
v_call: TRBV9
j_call: TRBJ2-2
d_call: NA
cdr3_nt: TGTGCCAGCAGCGTCGACGGAAGCGGGGAGCTGTTTTTT
cdr3_aa: CASSVDGSGELFF

clone_size: NA
v_call: TRBV30
j_call: TRBJ1-5
d_call: NA
cdr3_nt: TGTGCCTGGAGCCTCCCGGACCAGCCCCAGCATTTT
cdr3_aa: CAWSLPDQPQHF

clone_size: NA
v_call: TRBV6-1
j_call: TRBJ2-2
d_call: TRBD2
cdr3_nt: TGTGCCAGCACCCCTCTAGCGGGAGCCACCGGGGAGCTGTTTTTT
cdr3_aa: CASTPLAGATGELFF

clone_size: NA
v_call: TRBV6-1
j_call: TRBJ1-3
d_call: NA
cdr3_nt: TGTGCCAGCGGCGGCAGGAACTCTGGAAACGCCATATATTTT
cdr3_aa: CASGGRNSGNAIYF

clone_size: NA
v_call: TRBV30
j_call: TRBJ1-5
d_call: TRBD1
cdr3_nt: TGTGCCTGGAGTGTACGAGGGACAGGGTTGAGGAATCAGCCCCAGCATTTT
cdr3_aa: CAWSVRGTGLRNQPQHF

clone_size: NA
v_call: TRBV4-1
j_call: TRBJ2-7
d_call: TRBD2
cdr3_nt: TGCGCCAGCAGCCATGTAGACTCGGAGCGGGAGTTTGCCTACGAGCAGTACTTC
cdr3_aa: CASSHVDSEREFAYEQYF

clone_size: NA
v_call: TRBV5-6
j_call: TRBJ2-7
d_call: NA
cdr3_nt: TGTGCCAGCAACAAGGACCCGGGACATAAAGTCATTTACGAGCAGTACTTC
cdr3_aa: CASNKDPGHKVIYEQYF

clone_size: once
v_call: TRBV7-8
j_call: TRBJ1-2
d_call: NA
cdr3_nt: TGTGCCAGCAGCTTAGAGACGGGACTCACAGGAGTCTATGGCTACACCTTC
cdr3_aa: CASSLETGLTGVYGYTF

clone_size: few
v_call: TRBV6-5
j_call: TRBJ1-2
d_call: TRBD1
cdr3_nt: TGTGCCAGCAGCACACCAGGGGGGTGGTATGGCTACACCTTC
cdr3_aa: CASSTPGGWYGYTF

clone_size: NA
v_call: TRBV27
j_call: TRBJ2-1
d_call: NA
cdr3_nt: TGTGCCAGTAAGTCCGGGACCCTCAATGAGCAGTTCTTC
cdr3_aa: CASKSGTLNEQFF

clone_size: NA
v_call: TRBV2
j_call: TRBJ1-2
d_call: NA
cdr3_nt: TGTGCCAGCAGTGTGCGGGGGGCGGACTATGGCTACACCTTC
cdr3_aa: CASSVRGADYGYTF

clone_size: NA
v_call: TRBV5-1
j_call: TRBJ2-7
d_call: NA
cdr3_nt: TGCGCCAGCAGCTCCGGGACTGATTTCGAGCAGTACTTC
cdr3_aa: CASSSGTDFEQYF

clone_size: NA
v_call: TRBV7-8
j_call: TRBJ2-2
d_call: NA
cdr3_nt: TGTGCCAGCAGCTTAATTTCGCGCACCGGGGAGCTGTTTTTT
cdr3_aa: CASSLISRTGELFF

clone_size: NA
v_call: TRBV29-1
j_call: TRBJ2-6
d_call: TRBD1
cdr3_nt: TGCAGCGTTGATTTACAGGGGACCGGGGCCAACGTCCTGACTTTC
cdr3_aa: CSVDLQGTGANVLTF

clone_size: NA
v_call: TRBV28
j_call: TRBJ2-2
d_call: NA
cdr3_nt: TGTGCCAGCAGTTTAGGCAGCACCGGGGAGCTGTTTTTT
cdr3_aa: CASSLGSTGELFF

clone_size: NA
v_call: TRBV6-5
j_call: TRBJ1-6
d_call: NA
cdr3_nt: TGTGCCAGCAAATTGACAGGCAATTCACCCCTCCACTTT
cdr3_aa: CASKLTGNSPLHF

clone_size: NA
v_call: TRBV20-1
j_call: TRBJ1-1
d_call: NA
cdr3_nt: TGCAGTGCCTCGGATAACACTGAAGCTTTCTTT
cdr3_aa: CSASDNTEAFF